This T cell receptor beta chain was sequenced in a study of control samples from healthy donors and cancer patients (dated by TCRdb to 2020 to 2022). The CDR3 spans 16 residues, from the cysteine through the phenylalanine. Just the 48-base CDR3 DNA is kept, in frame starting at base 1. At the junction V is shortened by 4 bases and J by 7 bases; bases outside the gene matches: 9. As encoded in the germline V gene, CDR1 is SGDLS while CDR2 is YYNGEE. With regard to this clone: What antigen it recognizes has not been identified. No much larger clonotype is one base removed from it; base qualities were not supplied. The sample contains more than one DNA sequence encoding this CDR3.

The library was built by means of the immunoSEQ multiplex PCR assay. Imported from immuneACCESS, the table was reduced by TCRdb to in-frame sequences with V and J called. These copies leave out some clones; in studies compared against another copy, an unresolved V gene accounts for under half, and the cause of the remainder is not known. Within this sample are some 80,000 clones, with roughly 92% of them counted one time only. The ten top clones hold 5.8% of the sample. The specimen sequenced was blood. The TCR comes from a woman in her sixties in good health. This sequence uses TRBV9 and TRBJ2-1, and TRBD2 matches 12 of the central bases. The base sequence is TGTGCCAGCAGCTCTCGGACTAGCGGGACTCGGAATGAGCAGTTCTTC. Its protein reads: CASSSRTSGTRNEQFF.